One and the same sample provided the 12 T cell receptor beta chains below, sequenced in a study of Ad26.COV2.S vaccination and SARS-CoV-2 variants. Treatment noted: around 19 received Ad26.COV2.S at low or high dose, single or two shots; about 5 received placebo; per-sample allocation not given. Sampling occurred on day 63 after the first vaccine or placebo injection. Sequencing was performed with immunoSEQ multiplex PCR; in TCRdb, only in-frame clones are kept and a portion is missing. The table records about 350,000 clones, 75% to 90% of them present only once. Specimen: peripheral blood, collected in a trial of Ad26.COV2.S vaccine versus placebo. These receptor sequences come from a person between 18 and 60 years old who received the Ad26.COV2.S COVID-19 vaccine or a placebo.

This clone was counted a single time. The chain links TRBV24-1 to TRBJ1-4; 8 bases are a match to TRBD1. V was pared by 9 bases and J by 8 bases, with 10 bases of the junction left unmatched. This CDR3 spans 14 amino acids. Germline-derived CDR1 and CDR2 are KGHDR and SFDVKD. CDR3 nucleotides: TGTGCCACCCGGATGACAGGGGATAGCGAAAAACTGTTTTTT. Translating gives CATRMTGDSEKLFF.

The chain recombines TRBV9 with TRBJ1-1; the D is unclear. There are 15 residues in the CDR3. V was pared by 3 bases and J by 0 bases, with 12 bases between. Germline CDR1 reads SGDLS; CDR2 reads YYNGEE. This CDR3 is CASSAGGGMNTEAFF. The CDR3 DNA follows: TGTGCCAGCAGCGCCGGCGGAGGGATGAACACTGAAGCTTTCTTT. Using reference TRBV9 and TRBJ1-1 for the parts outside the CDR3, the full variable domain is DSGVTQTPKHLITATGQRVTLRCSPRSGDLSVYWYQQSLDQGLQFLIQYYNGEERAKGNILERFSAQQFPDLHSELNLSSLELGDSALYFCASSAGGGMNTEAFFGQGTRLTVV.

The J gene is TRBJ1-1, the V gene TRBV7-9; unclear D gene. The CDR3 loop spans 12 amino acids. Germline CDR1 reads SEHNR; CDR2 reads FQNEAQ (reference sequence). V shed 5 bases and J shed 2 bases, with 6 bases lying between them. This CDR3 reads CASSPLNTEAFF. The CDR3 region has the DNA TGTGCCAGCAGCCCATTAAACACTGAAGCTTTCTTT.

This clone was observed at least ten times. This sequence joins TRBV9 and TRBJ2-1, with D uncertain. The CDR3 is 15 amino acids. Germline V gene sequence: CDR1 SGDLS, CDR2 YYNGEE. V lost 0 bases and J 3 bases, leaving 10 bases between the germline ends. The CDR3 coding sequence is TGTGCCAGCAGCGTAGGACAATGGGTCTACAATGAGCAGTTCTTC. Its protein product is CASSVGQWVYNEQFF.

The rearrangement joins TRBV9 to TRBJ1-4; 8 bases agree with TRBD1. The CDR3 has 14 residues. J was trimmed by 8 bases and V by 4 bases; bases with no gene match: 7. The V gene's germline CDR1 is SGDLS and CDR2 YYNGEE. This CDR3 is CASSRTGSGEKLFF. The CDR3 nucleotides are TGTGCCAGCAGCAGGACAGGGAGCGGAGAAAAACTGTTTTTT.

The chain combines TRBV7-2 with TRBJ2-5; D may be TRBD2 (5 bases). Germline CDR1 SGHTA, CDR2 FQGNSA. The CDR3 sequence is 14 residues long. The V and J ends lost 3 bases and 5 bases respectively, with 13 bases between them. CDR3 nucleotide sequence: TGTGCCAGCAGCTTGACCCTGCCGGGGGAGACCCAGTACTTC. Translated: CASSLTLPGETQYF.

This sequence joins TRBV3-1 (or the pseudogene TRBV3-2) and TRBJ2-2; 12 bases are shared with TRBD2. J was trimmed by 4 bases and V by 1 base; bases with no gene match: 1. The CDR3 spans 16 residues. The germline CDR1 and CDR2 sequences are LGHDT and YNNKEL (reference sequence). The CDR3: CASSQGLAGVTGELFF. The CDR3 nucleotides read TGTGCCAGCAGCCAAGGACTAGCGGGAGTCACCGGGGAGCTGTTTTTT.

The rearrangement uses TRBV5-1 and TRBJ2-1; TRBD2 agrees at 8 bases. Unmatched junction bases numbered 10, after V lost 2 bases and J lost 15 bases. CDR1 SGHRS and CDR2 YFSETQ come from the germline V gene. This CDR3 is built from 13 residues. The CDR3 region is CASSFGPGLEWFF. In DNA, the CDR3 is TGCGCCAGCAGCTTTGGACCGGGACTAGAGTGGTTCTTC.

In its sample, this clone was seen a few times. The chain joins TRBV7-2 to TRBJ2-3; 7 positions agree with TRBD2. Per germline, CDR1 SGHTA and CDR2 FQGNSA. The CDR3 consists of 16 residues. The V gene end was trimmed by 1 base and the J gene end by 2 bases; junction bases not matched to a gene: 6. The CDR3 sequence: CASSLVGLAVTDTQYF. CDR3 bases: TGTGCCAGCAGCTTAGTGGGGCTAGCGGTCACAGATACGCAGTATTTT.

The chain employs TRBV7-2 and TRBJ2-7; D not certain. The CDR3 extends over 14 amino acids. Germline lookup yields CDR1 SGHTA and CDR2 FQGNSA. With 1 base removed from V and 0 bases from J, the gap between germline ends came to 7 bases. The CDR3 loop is CASSLVANSYEQYF. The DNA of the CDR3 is TGTGCCAGCAGCTTAGTGGCCAACTCCTACGAGCAGTACTTC.

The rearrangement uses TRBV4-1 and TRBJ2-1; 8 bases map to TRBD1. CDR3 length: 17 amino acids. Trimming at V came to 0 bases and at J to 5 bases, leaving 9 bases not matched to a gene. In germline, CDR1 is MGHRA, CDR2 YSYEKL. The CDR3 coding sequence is TGCGCCAGCAGCCAAGAACCGCAGGGGGCGGTTGACAATGAGCAGTTCTTC. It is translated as CASSQEPQGAVDNEQFF.

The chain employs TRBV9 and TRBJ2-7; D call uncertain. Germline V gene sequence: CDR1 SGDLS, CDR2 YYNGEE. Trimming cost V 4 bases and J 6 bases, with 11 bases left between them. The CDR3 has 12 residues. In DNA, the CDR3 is TGTGCCAGCAGCCCCTCTCCCGCCGAGCAGTACTTC. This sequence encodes CASSPSPAEQYF.